The rows below give T cell receptor beta chains drawn from one sample of a study of T-cell reconstitution after alpha-beta-depleted transplantation in children. Using its own MiXCR run on the PCR reads, TCRdb lists one record per CDR3 protein. There are a few hundred thousand distinct CDR3 sequences in the sample; about 45% occur only once, and 25% to 30% lies in the top ten. The sequenced sample was PBMCs, obtained before TCRalphabeta/CD19-depleted stem cell transplant. The receptor source for this set is a girl aged 2-10 years with aplastic anemia, due to receive a stem cell transplant. Each CDR3 is given with its conserved first and last residue.

TRBV5-1	TRBJ2-7	CASSFPPEVAAYEQYF
TRBV29-1	TRBJ2-6	CSVEVGANVLTF
TRBV5-1	TRBJ1-2	CASTSESYGYTF
TRBV28	TRBJ2-3	CASSFGGTSTDTQYF
TRBV7-9	TRBJ1-1	CASSWGAGPNTEAFF
TRBV12-3/TRBV12-4	TRBJ1-1	CASSLNIWNEAFF
TRBV28	TRBJ2-7	CASSLASGSPKEQYF
TRBV20-1	TRBJ2-3	CSARNSLLSGKGDTQYF
TRBV4-1	TRBJ2-3	CASSQERRANTDTQYF
TRBV4-2	TRBJ2-1	CASSQDGRLGSYNEQFF
TRBV7-9	TRBJ2-5	CASSLQGREGETQYF
TRBV20-1	TRBJ2-3	CSAGQAGTDTQYF
TRBV20-1	TRBJ2-1	CSAPPGLAGLNEQFF
TRBV20-1	TRBJ2-1	CSARVLGLSLNEQFF
TRBV25-1	TRBJ2-6	CASSESGTGIGANVLTF
TRBV3-1	TRBJ2-1	CASSQYNNEQFF
TRBV20-1	TRBJ2-1	CSARDGTSGTSSYNVQFF
TRBV7-9	TRBJ2-7	CASSFTGEQYF
TRBV11-3	TRBJ1-1	CASSSDGRGFGPDGVNTEAFF
TRBV7-6	TRBJ2-7	CASSLAGGTEVVYEQYF
TRBV27	TRBJ2-5	CASSFLGAQYQETQYF
TRBV5-1	TRBJ2-1	CASSYTTSPSYNEQFF
TRBV7-9	TRBJ2-1	CASSETSGSIYNEQFF
TRBV7-9	TRBJ2-5	CASSSPRPTQETQYF
TRBV24-1	TRBJ2-1	CAASDYGTGGDEQFF
TRBV5-1	TRBJ2-3	CASSLETEVDTQYF
TRBV5-1	TRBJ1-2	CASSFGPLIYGYTF
TRBV6-1	TRBJ2-1	CASSTGGRHNEQFF
TRBV18	TRBJ2-1	CASSPMGSSYNEQFF
TRBV7-9	TRBJ2-5	CASSFDLRLETQYF
TRBV29-1	TRBJ2-5	CSVDRGGKTTQYF
TRBV5-1	TRBJ2-7	CASKASGVYEQYF
TRBV13	TRBJ2-1	CASSQGTSPRLF
TRBV25-1	TRBJ2-7	CAIKGGSEQYF
TRBV20-1	TRBJ2-7	CSASGSVTGTYEQYF
TRBV7-2	TRBJ2-1	CASSGGVEQGNEQFF
TRBV20-1	TRBJ2-1	CSARSGFRLEQFF
TRBV12-3/TRBV12-4	TRBJ2-7	CASSLEGTGPHEQYF
TRBV7-2	TRBJ2-3	CASSYRAGTSGRSTDTQYF
TRBV12-3/TRBV12-4	TRBJ1-5	CASSDQGNQPQHF
TRBV4-2	TRBJ2-7	CASSRNSEAAYEQYF
TRBV6-1	TRBJ2-7	CASSRTERNEQYF
TRBV6-5	TRBJ2-3	CASRTGVDTQYF
TRBV27	TRBJ1-5	CASSLVGKEPQHF
TRBV7-2	TRBJ2-3	CASSSYISTDTQYF